This T cell receptor beta chain was sequenced for a study of T-cell memory formation after mild COVID-19. Study-level background: Among the donors, TCR clusters were largely specific to each donor. Broader study findings: Of the contracting clones, CD4+ ones lay mainly in CM and EM, and CD8+ ones in EMRA. Contracting clones from day 15 to 85 showed balanced CD4/CD8; later expanders favored CD4+.

V was cut by 3 bases and J by 14 bases, with 17 bases left in between. CDR3 length: 13 amino acids. Germline lookup yields CDR1 KGHSH and CDR2 LQKENI. 5'RACE, which relied on constant-segment primers, yielded TCR alpha and TCR beta cDNA libraries carrying sample barcodes and UMIs. Via MiXCR, TCRdb re-called the 5' RACE reads, giving one row per CDR3 protein. Altogether about 400,000 distinct CDR3 sequences are present, less than 25% being singletons, with the ten largest covering around 13%. This clonotype turned up a few times. The target antigen is unknown. The receptor was isolated from an adult woman who had mild COVID-19 (a few samples of this study predate the infection). Cell type and time point are not known. The chain carries TRBV18 and TRBJ2-1, with D possibly being TRBD2 (6 bases). Material: PBMCs or a T cell subset sorted from them (not recorded which). This CDR3 reads CASSPGEEGLEFF. CDR3 nucleotides: TGTGCCAGCTCACCCGGGGAGGAGGGGCTAGAGTTCTTC. Supplemented by reference TRBV18 and TRBJ2-1, the full variable domain reads NAGVMQNPRHLVRRRGQEARLRCSPMKGHSHVYWYRQLPEEGLKFMVYLQKENIIDESGMPKERFSAEFPKEGPSILRIQQVVRGDSAAYFCASSPGEEGLEFFGPGTRLTVL.